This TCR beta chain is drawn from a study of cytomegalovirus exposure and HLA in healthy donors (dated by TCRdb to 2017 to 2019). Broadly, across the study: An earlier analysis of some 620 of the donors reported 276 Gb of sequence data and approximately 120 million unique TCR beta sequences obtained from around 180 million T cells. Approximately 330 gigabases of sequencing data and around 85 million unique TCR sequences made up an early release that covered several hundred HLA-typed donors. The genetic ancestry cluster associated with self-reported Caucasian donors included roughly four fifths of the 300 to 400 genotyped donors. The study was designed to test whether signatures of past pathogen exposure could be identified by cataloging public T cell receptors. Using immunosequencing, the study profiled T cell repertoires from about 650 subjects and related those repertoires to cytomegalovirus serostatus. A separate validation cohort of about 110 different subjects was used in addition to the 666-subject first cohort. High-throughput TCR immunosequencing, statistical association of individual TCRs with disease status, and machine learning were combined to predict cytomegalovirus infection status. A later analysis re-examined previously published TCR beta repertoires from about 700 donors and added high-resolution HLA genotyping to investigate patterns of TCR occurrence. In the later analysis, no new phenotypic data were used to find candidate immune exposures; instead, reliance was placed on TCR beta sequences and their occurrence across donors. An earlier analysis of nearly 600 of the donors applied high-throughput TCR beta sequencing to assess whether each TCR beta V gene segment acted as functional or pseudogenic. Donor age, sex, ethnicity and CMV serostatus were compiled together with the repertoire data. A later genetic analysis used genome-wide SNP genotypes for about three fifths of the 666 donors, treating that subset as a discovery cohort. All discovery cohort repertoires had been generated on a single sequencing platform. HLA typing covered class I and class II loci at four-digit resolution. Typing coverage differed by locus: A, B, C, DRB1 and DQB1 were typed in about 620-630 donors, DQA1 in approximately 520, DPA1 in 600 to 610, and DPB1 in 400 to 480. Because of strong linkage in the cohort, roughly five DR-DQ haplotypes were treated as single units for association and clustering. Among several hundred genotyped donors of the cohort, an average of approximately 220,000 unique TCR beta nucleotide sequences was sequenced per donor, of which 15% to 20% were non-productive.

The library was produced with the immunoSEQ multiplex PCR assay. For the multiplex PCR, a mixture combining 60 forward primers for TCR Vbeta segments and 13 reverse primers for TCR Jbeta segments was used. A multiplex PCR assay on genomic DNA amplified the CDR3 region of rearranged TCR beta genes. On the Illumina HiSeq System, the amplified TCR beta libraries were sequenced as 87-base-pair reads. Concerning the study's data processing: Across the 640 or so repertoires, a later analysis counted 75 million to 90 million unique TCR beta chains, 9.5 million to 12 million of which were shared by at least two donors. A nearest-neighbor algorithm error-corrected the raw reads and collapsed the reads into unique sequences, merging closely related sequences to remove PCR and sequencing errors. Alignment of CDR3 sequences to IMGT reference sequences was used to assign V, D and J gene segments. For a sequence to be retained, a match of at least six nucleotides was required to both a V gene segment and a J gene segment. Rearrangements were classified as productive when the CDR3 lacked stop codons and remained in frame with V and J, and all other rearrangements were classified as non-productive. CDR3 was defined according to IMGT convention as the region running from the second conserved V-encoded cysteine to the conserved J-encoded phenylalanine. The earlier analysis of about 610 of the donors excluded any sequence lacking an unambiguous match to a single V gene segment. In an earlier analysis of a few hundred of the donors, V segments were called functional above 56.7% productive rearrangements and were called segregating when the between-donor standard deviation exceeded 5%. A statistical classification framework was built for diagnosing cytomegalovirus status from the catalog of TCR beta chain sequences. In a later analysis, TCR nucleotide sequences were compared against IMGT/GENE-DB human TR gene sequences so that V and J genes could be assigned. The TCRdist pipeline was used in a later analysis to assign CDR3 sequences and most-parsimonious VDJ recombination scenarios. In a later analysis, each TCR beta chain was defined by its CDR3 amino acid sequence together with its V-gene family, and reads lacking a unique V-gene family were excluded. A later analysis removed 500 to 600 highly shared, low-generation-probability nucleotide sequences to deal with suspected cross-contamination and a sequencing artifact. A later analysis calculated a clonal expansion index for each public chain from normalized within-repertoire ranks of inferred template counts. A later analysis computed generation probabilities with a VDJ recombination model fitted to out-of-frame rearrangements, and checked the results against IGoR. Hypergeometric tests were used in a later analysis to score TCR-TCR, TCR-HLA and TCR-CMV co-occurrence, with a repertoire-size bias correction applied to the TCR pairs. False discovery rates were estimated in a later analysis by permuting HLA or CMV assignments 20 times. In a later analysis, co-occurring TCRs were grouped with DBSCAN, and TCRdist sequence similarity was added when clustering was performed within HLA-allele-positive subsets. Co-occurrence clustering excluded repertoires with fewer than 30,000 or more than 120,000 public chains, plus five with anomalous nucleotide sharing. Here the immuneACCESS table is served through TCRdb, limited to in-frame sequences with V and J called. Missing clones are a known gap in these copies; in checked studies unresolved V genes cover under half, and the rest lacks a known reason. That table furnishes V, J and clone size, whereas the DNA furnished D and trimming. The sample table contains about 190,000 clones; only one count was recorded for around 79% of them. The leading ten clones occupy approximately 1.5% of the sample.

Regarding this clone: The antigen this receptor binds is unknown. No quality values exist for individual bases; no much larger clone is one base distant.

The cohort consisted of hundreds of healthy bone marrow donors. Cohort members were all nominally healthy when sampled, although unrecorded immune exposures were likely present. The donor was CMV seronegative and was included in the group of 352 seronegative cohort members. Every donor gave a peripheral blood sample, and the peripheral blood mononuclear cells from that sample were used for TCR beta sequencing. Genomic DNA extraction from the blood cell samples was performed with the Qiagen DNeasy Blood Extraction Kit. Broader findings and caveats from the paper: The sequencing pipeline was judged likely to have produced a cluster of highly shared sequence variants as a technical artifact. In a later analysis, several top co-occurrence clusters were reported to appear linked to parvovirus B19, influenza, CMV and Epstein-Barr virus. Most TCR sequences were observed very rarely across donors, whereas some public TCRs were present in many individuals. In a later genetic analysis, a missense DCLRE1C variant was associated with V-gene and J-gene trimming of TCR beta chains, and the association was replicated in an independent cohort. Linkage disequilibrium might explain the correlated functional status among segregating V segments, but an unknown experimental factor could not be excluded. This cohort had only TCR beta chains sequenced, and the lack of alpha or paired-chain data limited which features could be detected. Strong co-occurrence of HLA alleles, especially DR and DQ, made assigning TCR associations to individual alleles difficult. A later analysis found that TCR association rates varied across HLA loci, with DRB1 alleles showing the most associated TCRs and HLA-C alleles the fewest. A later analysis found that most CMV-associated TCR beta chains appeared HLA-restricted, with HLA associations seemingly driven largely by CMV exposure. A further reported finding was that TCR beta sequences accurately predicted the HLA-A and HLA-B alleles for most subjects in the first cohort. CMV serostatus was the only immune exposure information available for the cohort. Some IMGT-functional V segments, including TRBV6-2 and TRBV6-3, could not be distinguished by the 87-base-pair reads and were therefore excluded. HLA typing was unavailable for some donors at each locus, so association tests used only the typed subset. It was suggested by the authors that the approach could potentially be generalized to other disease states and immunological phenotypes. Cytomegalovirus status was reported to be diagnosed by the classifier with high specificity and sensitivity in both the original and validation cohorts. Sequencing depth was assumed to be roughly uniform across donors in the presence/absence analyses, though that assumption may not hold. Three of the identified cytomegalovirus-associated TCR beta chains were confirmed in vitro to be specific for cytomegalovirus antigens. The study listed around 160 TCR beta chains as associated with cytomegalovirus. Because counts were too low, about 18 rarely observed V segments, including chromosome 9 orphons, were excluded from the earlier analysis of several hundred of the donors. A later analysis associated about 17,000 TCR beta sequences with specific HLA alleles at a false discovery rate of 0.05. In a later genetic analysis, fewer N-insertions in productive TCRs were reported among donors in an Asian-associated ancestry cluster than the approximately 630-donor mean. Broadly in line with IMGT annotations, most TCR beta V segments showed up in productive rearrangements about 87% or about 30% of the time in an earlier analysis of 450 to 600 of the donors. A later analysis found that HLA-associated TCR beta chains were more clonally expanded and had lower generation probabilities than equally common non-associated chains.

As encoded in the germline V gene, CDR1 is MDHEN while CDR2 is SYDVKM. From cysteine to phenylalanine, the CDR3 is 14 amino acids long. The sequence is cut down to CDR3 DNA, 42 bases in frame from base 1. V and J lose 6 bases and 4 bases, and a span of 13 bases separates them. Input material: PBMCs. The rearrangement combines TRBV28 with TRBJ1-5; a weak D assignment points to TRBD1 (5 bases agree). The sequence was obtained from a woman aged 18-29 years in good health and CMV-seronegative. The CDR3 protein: CASRWAGLNQPQHF. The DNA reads TGTGCCAGCAGATGGGCAGGGCTTAATCAGCCCCAGCATTTT. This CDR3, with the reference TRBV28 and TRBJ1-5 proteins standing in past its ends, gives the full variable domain DVKVTQSSRYLVKRTGEKVFLECVQDMDHENMFWYRQDPGLGLRLIYFSYDVKMKEKGDIPEGYSVSREKKERFSLILESASTNQTSMYLCASRWAGLNQPQHFGDGTRLSIL.